This TCR beta chain comes out of a study of T cell repertoires in cytomegalovirus infection. Across the study: CMV infection and matching HLA type were both indicated by public TCR beta signatures. Broader study findings: Public TCR beta family frequency separated CMV-and-HLA carriers, including in an independent cohort. The study found HLA-C-restricted CMV-specific TCR beta clonotypes dominating the ex vivo response.

TCRdb re-called the reads through MiXCR, storing one row per CDR3 protein. The table records some 700,000 distinct CDR3 sequences, approximately 33% of them present only once. This clonotype has more than one count but fewer than ten. Its specificity is unknown. Germline V gene sequence: CDR1 DFQATT, CDR2 SNEGSKA (reference sequence). Trimming stripped 1 base from V and 4 bases from J, with 10 bases between. The CDR3 totals 13 residues. The clonotype was recovered from a human donor in good health (CMV status not recorded). Some clones in this sample may be carry-over from other donors' samples. V and J are TRBV20-1 and TRBJ1-1; the D gene is possibly TRBD1 (5 bases). The source material was cultured PBMCs, sampled from culture after CMV antigen stimulation. CDR3 loop: CSARAGVGTEAFF. The CDR3, as DNA: TGCAGTGCTAGAGCGGGGGTAGGCACTGAAGCTTTCTTT.